The rows below give T cell receptor beta chains drawn from one sample of a study of a mutant IDH1 vaccine in newly diagnosed glioma. The antigens these receptors bind are not known. Here immunoSEQ multiplex PCR was the method, and the copy in TCRdb shows in-frame clones only, minus some. Altogether tens of thousands of clones are present, 74% being singletons, with the ten largest covering roughly 4.7%. The sample here was PBMCs, taken from a glioma patient whose treatment included an IDH1 peptide vaccine. These receptors originate from a man between 45 and 60 years old with glioma. Each CDR3 is given with its conserved first and last residue. A D gene is named only where the DNA matches it firmly. Only some rows state a clone size, as once, few, many or a class for expanded clones.

v_call	d_call	clone_size	cdr3_length	j_call	cdr3_nt	cdr3_aa
TRBV18	.	.	15	TRBJ1-5	TGTGCCAGCTCACAGGCCGGGGGGCCCAATCAGCCCCAGCATTTT	CASSQAGGPNQPQHF
TRBV7-8	TRBD1	.	14	TRBJ1-3	TGTGCCAGCAGCCTCGGGGACAGCGGAAACACCATATATTTT	CASSLGDSGNTIYF
TRBV5-6	TRBD1	.	16	TRBJ1-2	TGTGCCAGCACCGCTTTAGGAGGGCAGGGGGGCTATGGCTACACCTTC	CASTALGGQGGYGYTF
TRBV7-2	.	.	13	TRBJ1-5	TGTGCCAGCAGCTTAGGGCCAAATCAGCCCCAGCATTTT	CASSLGPNQPQHF
TRBV6-5	.	.	11	TRBJ2-1	TGTGCCAGCACCGAAGACAATGAGCAGTTCTTC	CASTEDNEQFF
TRBV5-1	.	.	14	TRBJ2-1	TGCGCCAGCAGCTTGGACCAGTTGGGCCATGAGCAGTTCTTC	CASSLDQLGHEQFF
TRBV29-1	TRBD2	.	13	TRBJ2-3	TGCAGCGTTCAGCGGGGGAGCACAGATACGCAGTATTTT	CSVQRGSTDTQYF
TRBV5-4	TRBD1	.	13	TRBJ1-1	TGTGCCAGCAGGGACAGGGCGGGGACTGAAGCTTTCTTT	CASRDRAGTEAFF
TRBV6-5	TRBD1	.	13	TRBJ1-2	TGTGCCAGCAGTTCGGGACAGAACTATGGCTACACCTTC	CASSSGQNYGYTF
TRBV4-3	.	.	13	TRBJ1-5	TGCGCCAGCAGCCAAGATTTGGGTAGGCCCCAGCATTTT	CASSQDLGRPQHF
TRBV21-1	.	.	14	TRBJ1-2	TGTGCCAGGTCTAAAGGGGGGGCCCTGTATGGCTACACCTTC	CARSKGGALYGYTF
TRBV30	TRBD1	.	14	TRBJ1-2	TGTGCCTGGAGTGGGGACAGCCGCCTGTATGGCTACACCTTC	CAWSGDSRLYGYTF
TRBV6-5	.	.	14	TRBJ1-2	TGTGCCAGCAGTTCCTCGGTGGGCGTCAATGGCTACACCTTC	CASSSSVGVNGYTF
TRBV6-1	TRBD1	.	13	TRBJ2-1	TGTGCCAGCAGTGCCAACAGGGGGCGTGAGCAGTTCTTC	CASSANRGREQFF
TRBV28	.	.	14	TRBJ2-7	TGTGCCAGCAGTTTCAGCGCAGGGACCTACGAGCAGTACTTC	CASSFSAGTYEQYF
TRBV10-3	TRBD1	.	17	TRBJ2-7	TGTGCCATCAGCTCTCTTGGTCGGGACAGTCGCTCCTACGAGCAGTACTTC	CAISSLGRDSRSYEQYF
TRBV9	.	.	14	TRBJ2-1	TGTGCCAGCAGCGTAGAAGACGGGTACAATGAGCAGTTCTTC	CASSVEDGYNEQFF
TRBV29-1	.	.	14	TRBJ1-5	TGCAGCGCCCAAATCGGGGGGAGCAATCAGCCCCAGCATTTT	CSAQIGGSNQPQHF
TRBV7-2	TRBD1	.	17	TRBJ2-7	TGTGCCAGCAGCCGCACAACCCGCCGGGACAGGGGCTACGAGCAGTACTTC	CASSRTTRRDRGYEQYF
TRBV2	.	.	12	TRBJ2-7	TGTGCCAGCGGCGAAGCTCCCTACGAGCAGTACTTC	CASGEAPYEQYF
TRBV5-1	.	.	14	TRBJ2-7	TGCGCCAGCAGCACCACCCCCGGGACCTACGAGCAGTACTTC	CASSTTPGTYEQYF
TRBV6-6	.	few	12	TRBJ2-7	TGTGCCAGCACCACAGGTAGCTACGAGCAGTACTTC	CASTTGSYEQYF
TRBV6-5	.	.	15	TRBJ2-1	TGTGCCAGCAGTTACCACCCCATGAGCTACAATGAGCAGTTCTTC	CASSYHPMSYNEQFF
TRBV7-6	.	few	12	TRBJ2-5	TGTGCCAGCGTAGACAGTCAAGAGACCCAGTACTTC	CASVDSQETQYF
TRBV19	.	.	12	TRBJ1-1	TGTGCCAGTAGCCCGGGGGGGGGTGAAGCTTTCTTT	CASSPGGGEAFF